Following are 9 T cell receptor beta chains from one sample sequenced in a study of a mutant IDH1 vaccine in newly diagnosed glioma. The repertoire was sequenced with immunoSEQ multiplex PCR; TCRdb's copy has only in-frame clones and lacks some. The sample gives about 38,000 clones, approximately 80% of which show up once; 5.5% is in the top ten. Time point defined: week 5, during vaccination. Doses consisted of 300 ug of mutant IDH1 20-mer peptide each, paired with topical imiquimod. Antigens for these TCRs are unknown. Sequenced material: PBMCs, taken from a glioma patient whose treatment included an IDH1 peptide vaccine. The source of these receptors is a man aged 40-55 years with glioma.

The chain is built from TRBV4-2 and TRBJ2-6, with D possibly TRBD2 on 5 matching bases. Germline V gene sequence: CDR1 LGHNA, CDR2 YNFKEQ. The CDR3 extends over 15 amino acids. The ends were cut back, 1 base at V and 2 bases at J, with 6 bases in the middle. CDR3 protein: CASSQAGTGANVLTF. DNA for the CDR3: TGTGCCAGCAGCCAAGCCGGGACTGGGGCCAACGTCCTGACTTTC.

The rearrangement joins TRBV11-2 to TRBJ2-5; TRBD2 aligns across 13 bases. Germline-derived CDR1 and CDR2 are SGHAT and FQNNGV. This CDR3 is 16 amino acids long. V dropped 5 bases and J dropped 4; count of bases not matched to a gene: 7. The DNA of the CDR3 is TGTGCCAGCAGCCGACTAGCGGGGGGTTCCAGAGAGACCCAGTACTTC. This translates into CASSRLAGGSRETQYF.

V is TRBV7-2 and J is TRBJ2-3; 13 bases agree with TRBD2. This CDR3 has 17 amino acids. Germline V lookup: CDR1 SGHTA, CDR2 FQGNSA. The V gene end was trimmed by 5 bases and the J gene end by 0 bases; junction bases not matched to a gene: 5. The DNA of the CDR3 is TGTGCCAGCAGCGGTGGACTAGCGGGGGTGAGCACAGATACGCAGTATTTT. Encoded protein: CASSGGLAGVSTDTQYF.

The rearrangement joins TRBV18 to TRBJ2-3; D is possibly TRBD1 (5 bases). The CDR3 has 16 residues. V gave up 3 bases and J gave up 0 bases, with 13 bases separating them. Germline CDR1 and CDR2: KGHSH and LQKENI. DNA for the CDR3: TGTGCCAGCTCACCTCTACAGGTTTATAGCACAGATACGCAGTATTTT. Its protein is CASSPLQVYSTDTQYF.

The rearrangement links TRBV7-2 to TRBJ2-5; unclear D gene. V was cut by 5 bases and J by 3 bases, with 10 bases left in between. The CDR3 totals 13 residues. From germline, CDR1 is SGHTA and CDR2 FQGNSA. DNA of the CDR3: TGTGCCAGCAGCCGATATACAGAAGAGACCCAGTACTTC. This codes for CASSRYTEETQYF.

This chain connects TRBV10-3 to TRBJ1-5; 9 nucleotides align to TRBD1. Per the germline V gene, CDR1 is ENHRY and CDR2 is SYGVKD. V dropped 5 bases and J dropped 1; count of bases not matched to a gene: 15. This CDR3 is 19 amino acids long. CDR3: CAISPTGTGSPISNQPQHF. DNA for the CDR3: TGTGCCATCAGTCCCACCGGGACAGGGAGCCCAATAAGCAATCAGCCCCAGCATTTT.

The CDR3 bases are TGCGCCAGCACCCGCCTGGCGGGAGCAGACTATGGCTACACCTTC. Its protein product is CASTRLAGADYGYTF. The chain carries TRBV5-1 and TRBJ1-2; D gene uncertain. Germline CDR1 and CDR2: SGHRS and YFSETQ. With 6 bases removed from V and 3 bases from J, the gap between germline ends came to 18 bases. This CDR3 spans 15 amino acids.

The chain links TRBV15 to TRBJ1-2; maybe TRBD1 (6 bases). This CDR3 is built from 13 residues. Germline-derived CDR1 and CDR2 are LNHNV and YYDKDF (reference sequence). V was trimmed by 0 bases and J by 5 bases, leaving 7 bases between them. The CDR3 region has the DNA TGTGCCACCAGCAGAGATACAGGGTATGGCTACACCTTC. Protein: CATSRDTGYGYTF.

In nucleotides, the CDR3 is TGTGCCAGCAGTTACGGGCCACGGGAAAATAACATTCAGTACTTC. Protein: CASSYGPRENNIQYF. The V gene is TRBV6-5, the J gene TRBJ2-4; D perhaps matches TRBD2 (5 bases). Germline V CDR1 and CDR2: MNHEY, SVGAGI. V lost 2 bases to trimming and J lost 7 bases, with 15 bases between them. This CDR3 has 15 amino acids.